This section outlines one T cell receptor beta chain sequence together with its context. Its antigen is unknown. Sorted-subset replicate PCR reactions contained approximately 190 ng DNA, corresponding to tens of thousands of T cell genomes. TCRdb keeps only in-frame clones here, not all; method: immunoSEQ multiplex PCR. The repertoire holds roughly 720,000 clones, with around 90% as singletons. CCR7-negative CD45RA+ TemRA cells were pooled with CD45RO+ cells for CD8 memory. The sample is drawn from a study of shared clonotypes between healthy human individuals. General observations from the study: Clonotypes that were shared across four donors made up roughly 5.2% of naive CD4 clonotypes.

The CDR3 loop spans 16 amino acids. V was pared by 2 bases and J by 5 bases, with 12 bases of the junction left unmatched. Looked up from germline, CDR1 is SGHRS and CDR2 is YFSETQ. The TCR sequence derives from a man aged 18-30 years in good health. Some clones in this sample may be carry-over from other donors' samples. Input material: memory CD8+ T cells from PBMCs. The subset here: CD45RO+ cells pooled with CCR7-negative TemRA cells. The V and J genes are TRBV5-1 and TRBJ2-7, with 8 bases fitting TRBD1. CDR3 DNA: TGCGCCAGCAGCTTTCCCGACAGGGGAAGAGTCGACGAGCAGTACTTC. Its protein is CASSFPDRGRVDEQYF.